This note documents a single T cell receptor (beta chain) sequence. Its antigen is unidentified. This specimen comes from a study of response to subunit inactivated influenza vaccine. Study outcomes and limitations: New T cells are recruited in small numbers by each seasonal influenza vaccination, according to the authors' suggestion.

TCRdb re-analysed the RT-PCR reads in MiXCR, keeping a single row per CDR3 protein. The sample lists around 480,000 distinct CDR3 sequences, approximately 15% occurring once. The source is a man aged 50-75 years who received an inactivated influenza vaccine. This specimen consisted of CD4+ T cells sorted from PBMCs, obtained roughly 24 months after vaccination.

The chain's CDR3 is CASSQRTAGDNEQFF. CDR3 nucleotides: TGTGCCAGCAGCCAACGAACGGCAGGGGACAATGAGCAGTTCTTC. The chain has TRBV4-2 and TRBJ2-1; tentatively, D is TRBD1 (6 bases). The CDR3 covers 15 residues. V lost 2 bases and J 5 bases, leaving 13 bases between the germline ends. The germline V gene encodes CDR1 LGHNA and CDR2 YNFKEQ.